This TCR beta chain was sequenced during a study of T cell changes during pregnancy in multiple sclerosis (dated by TCRdb to 2018 to 2020). The study in broad terms: Changes in the T cell repertoire over the course of pregnancy were examined in this study in women with multiple sclerosis.

From the germline V gene, CDR1 is MNHNS and CDR2 is SASEGT. V loses 1 base of germline sequence and J loses 6 bases, and the interval between the two ends is 6 bases. The CDR3 numbers 12 residues from cysteine through phenylalanine. The DNA shown is the 36-base CDR3, in frame from base 1. Library creation used the immunoSEQ multiplex PCR assay. TCRdb took this table from immuneACCESS and kept in-frame rearrangements with V and J called. Such tables lack part of the clones; where checked against another copy, unresolved V genes explain under half of the gap, and the rest is unexplained. Within this sample are 69,000 or so clones, with about 91% of them counted one time only. The ten largest clones take up about 0.3% of the sample. This clone was counted only a few times. What antigen it recognizes has not been identified. No qualities accompany the bases; no much larger clone lies one base away.

Recombination joined TRBV6-1 with TRBJ1-2; the D segment cannot be called with confidence. Sample: CD4+ T cells from peripheral blood mononuclear cells, taken in the third trimester of pregnancy. The sequence was collected from a female donor in good health, enrolled as a control in a pregnancy study. The nucleotides are TGTGCCAGCAGTGAAGTGAGGGATGGCTACACCTTC. This sequence encodes CASSEVRDGYTF.